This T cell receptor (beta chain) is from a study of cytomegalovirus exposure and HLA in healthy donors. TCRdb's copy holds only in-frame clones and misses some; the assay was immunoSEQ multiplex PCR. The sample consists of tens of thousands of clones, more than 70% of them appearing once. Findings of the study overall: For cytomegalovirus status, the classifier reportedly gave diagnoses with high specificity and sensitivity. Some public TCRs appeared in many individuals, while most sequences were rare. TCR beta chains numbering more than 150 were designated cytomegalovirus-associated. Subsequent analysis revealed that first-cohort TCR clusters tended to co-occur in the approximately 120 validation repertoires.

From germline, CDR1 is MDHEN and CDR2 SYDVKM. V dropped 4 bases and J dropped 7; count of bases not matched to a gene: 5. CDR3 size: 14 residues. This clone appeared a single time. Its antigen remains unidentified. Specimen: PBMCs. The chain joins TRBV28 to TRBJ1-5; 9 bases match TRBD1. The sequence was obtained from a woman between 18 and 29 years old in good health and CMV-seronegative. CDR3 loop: CASSSGQGSQPQHF. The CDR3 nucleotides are TGTGCCAGCAGTTCGGGACAGGGCAGCCAGCCCCAGCATTTT.